Included here is one T cell receptor (beta chain) sequence, with context. This sample was taken from a study of blood T cell repertoires in COVID-19. The authors' processing: Nucleated cell number was recorded as an estimate derived from reference gene primer amplification. The method was immunoSEQ multiplex PCR; TCRdb's version includes in-frame clones alone and lacks a portion of them. That table supplies the V and J calls and clone size; D and trimming were determined from the DNA. The sample consists of a few hundred thousand clones, approximately 88% of them appearing once. From germline, CDR1 is LNHDA and CDR2 SQIVND (reference sequence). The CDR3 has 15 amino acids. The V gene end was trimmed by 5 bases and the J gene end by 0 bases; junction bases not matched to a gene: 5.

The sequence was collected from a man aged 18 to 30 with active or convalescent COVID-19. The sample comprised peripheral blood. V and J are TRBV19 and TRBJ2-7, with 9 bases lining up with TRBD1. The CDR3 DNA reads as TGTGCCAGTAGTGCCGGACAGGGGTCCTCCTACGAGCAGTACTTC. Protein product: CASSAGQGSSYEQYF. Together with reference TRBV19 and TRBJ2-7, the CDR3 gives the full variable domain: DGGITQSPKYLFRKEGQNVTLSCEQNLNHDAMYWYRQDPGQGLRLIYYSQIVNDFQKGDIAEGYSVSREKKESFPLTVTSAQKNPTAFYLCASSAGQGSSYEQYFGPGTRLTVT.